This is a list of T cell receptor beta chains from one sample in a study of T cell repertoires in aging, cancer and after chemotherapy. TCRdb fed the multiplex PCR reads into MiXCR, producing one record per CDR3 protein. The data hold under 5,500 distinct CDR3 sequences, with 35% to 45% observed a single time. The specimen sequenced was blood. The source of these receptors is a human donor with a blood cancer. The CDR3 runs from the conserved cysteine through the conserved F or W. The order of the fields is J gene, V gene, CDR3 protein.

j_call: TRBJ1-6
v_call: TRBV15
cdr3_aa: CATSRDAAGGSPLHF

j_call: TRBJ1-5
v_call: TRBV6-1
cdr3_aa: CASSQAPGQSNQLQHF

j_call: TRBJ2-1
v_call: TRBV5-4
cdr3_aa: CASSLGGRNTYNEQFF

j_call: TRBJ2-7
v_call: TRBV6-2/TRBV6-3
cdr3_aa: CASSGDRYEQYF

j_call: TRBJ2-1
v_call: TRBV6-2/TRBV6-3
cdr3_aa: CASSYSRLAGAHNEQFF

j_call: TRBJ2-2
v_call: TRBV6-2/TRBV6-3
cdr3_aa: CASSYSQRDQNTGELFF

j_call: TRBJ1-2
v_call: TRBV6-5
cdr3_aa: CASSELDSQHGYTF

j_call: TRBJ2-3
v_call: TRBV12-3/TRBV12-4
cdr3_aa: CASSYRVLSTDTQYF

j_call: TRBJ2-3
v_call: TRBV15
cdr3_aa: CATSRDAAATDTQYF

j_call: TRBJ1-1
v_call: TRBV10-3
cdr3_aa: CAISVRVGTEAFF

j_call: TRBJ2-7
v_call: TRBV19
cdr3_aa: CASSAEGQFSYEQYF

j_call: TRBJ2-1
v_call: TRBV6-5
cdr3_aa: CASRRTGLTGNEQFF

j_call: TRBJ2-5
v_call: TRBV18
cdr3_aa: CASSPPGIQETQYF

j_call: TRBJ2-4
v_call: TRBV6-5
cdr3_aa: CASSPTPLAKNIQYF

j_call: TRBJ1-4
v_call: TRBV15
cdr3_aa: CATSRDQYTNEKLFF

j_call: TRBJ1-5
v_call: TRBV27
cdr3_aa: CASLSKGGGRQPQHF

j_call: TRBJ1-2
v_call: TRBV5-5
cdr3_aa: CASSFLRTSAYGYTF

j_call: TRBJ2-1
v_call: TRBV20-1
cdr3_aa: CSARGPFRGSSYNEQFF

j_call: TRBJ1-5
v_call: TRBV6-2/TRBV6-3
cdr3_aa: CASSYRDPQPQHF

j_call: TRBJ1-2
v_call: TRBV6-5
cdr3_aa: CASSSPDRGQRGYTF

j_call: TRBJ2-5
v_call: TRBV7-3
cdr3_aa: CASSLTSGTGQTQYF

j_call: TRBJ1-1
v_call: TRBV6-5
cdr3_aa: CASSRHQGGTEAFF

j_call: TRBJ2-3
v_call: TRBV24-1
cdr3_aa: CATSGSATDTQYF

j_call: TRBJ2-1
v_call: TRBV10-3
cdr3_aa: CAISVTQGVFSSYNEQFF

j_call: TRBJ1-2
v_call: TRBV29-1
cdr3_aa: CSVPDFYGYTF

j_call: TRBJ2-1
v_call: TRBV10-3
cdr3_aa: CAISESTDREGEQFF

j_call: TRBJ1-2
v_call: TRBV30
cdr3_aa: CAWTILQGRDGYTF

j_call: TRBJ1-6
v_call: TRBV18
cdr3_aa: CASSPRDAYNSPLHF

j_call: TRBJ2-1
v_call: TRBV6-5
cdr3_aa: CASSYYPPVGTGVNEQFF

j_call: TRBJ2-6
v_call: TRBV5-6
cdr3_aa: CASSLGLAPTGANVLTF

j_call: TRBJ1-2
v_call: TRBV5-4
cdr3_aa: CASSFEGAGYTF

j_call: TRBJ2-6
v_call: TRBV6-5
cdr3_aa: CASSYLIRDRENSGANVLTF

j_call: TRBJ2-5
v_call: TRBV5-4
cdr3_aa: CASSLAGALETQYF

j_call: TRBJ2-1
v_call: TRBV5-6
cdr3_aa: CASRKSTTSEQFF

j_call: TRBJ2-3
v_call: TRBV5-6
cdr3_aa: CASSFGTSGSATDTQYF

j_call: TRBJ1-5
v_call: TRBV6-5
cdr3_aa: CASSPRDSRNQPQHF

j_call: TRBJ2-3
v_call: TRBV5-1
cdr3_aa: CASSLGIGQADTQYF

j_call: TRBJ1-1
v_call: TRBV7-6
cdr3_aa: CASSSRTDTEAFF

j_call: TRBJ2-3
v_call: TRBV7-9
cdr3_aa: CASSPRTTVDTQYF

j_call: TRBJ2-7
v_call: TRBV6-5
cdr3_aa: CASSYSGTGGYEQYF

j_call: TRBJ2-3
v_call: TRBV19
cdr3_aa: CASRSGRAGADTQYF

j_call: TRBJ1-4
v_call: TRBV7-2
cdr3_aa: CASSPIGTFGEKLFF

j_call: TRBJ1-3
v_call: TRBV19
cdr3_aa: CASTGQGPNSGNTIYF

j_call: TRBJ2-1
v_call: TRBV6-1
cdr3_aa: CASSLRQGYYNEQFF

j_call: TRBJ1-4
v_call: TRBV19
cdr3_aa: CASSTSETTNEKLFF

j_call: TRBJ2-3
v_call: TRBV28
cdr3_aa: CASSPLGLRLTDTQYF

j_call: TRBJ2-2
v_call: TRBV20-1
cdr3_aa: CSARIAGGPGELFF

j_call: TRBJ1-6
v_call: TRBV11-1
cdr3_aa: CASSLSAVNSPLHF

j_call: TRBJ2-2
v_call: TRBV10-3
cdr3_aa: CAIRRTGDTGELFF

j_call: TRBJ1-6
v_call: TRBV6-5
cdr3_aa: CASNTLGHPAPNSPLHF

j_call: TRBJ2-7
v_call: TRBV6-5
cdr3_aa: CASSFRDRDEQYF

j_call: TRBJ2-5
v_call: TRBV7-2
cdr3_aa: CASSLEKGWTQYF

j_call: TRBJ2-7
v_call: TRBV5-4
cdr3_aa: CASSLESSGPYEQYF

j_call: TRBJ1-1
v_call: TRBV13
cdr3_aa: CASRGNTEAFF

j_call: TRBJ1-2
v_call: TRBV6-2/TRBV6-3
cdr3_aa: CASSPGTEVANTF

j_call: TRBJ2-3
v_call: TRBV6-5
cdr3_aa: CASSPGNTDTQYF

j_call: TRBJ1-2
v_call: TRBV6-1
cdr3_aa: CASRRTGEDGYTF